This entry lists 8 T cell receptor beta chains sequenced from one sample in a study of breast tumors, draining lymph nodes, adjacent tissues (dated by TCRdb to 2016 to 2017). The library was produced with multiplex PCR. Sequencing used an Illumina HiSeq 2000. Clones were called with MiXCR by TCRdb after fastp trimmed the public reads at Q25, and only in-frame beta chains were retained. Identical CDR3 protein sequences are pooled into one entry, listed with their most common genes and DNA. The sample table records 30,000 to 40,000 distinct CDR3 sequences; 35% to 40% of these occur just once. Jointly, the top ten make up under 13% of the sample. The sample taken for sequencing was breast tumor tissue. The receptors derive from a female donor with breast cancer. Some clones in this sample may be carry-over from other donors' samples.

As concerns this clonotype: This may be a read error: a much more frequent sequence differs by one nucleotide. The gene calls are TRBV11-3 and TRBJ2-7; D is unclear. The length of the CDR3 is 13 residues. The germline V gene encodes CDR1 SGHNT and CDR2 YENEEA. The V gene lost 2 bases and the J gene lost 2 bases, with 7 bases spanning the gap. DNA of the CDR3: TGTGCCAGCAGCTTATCAAATACCTACGAGCAGTACTTC. It encodes CASSLSNTYEQYF.

The sample holds many counts of this clonotype. This chain links TRBV20-1 with TRBJ2-1; 9 nucleotides align to TRBD2. Germline V gives CDR1 DFQATT, CDR2 SNEGSKA (reference sequence). The CDR3 consists of 16 residues. Losses at the gene ends were 0 bases for V and 1 base for J; bases not matched to a gene: 4. CDR3 sequence: CSARDPSGNSYNEQFF. CDR3 bases: TGCAGTGCTAGAGATCCTAGCGGGAATTCCTACAATGAGCAGTTCTTC.

This clonotype appeared many times. The chain employs TRBV24-1 and TRBJ2-1; 9 nucleotides match TRBD2. J was trimmed by 1 base and V by 4 bases; bases with no gene match: 4. The CDR3 is 16 amino acids. In germline, CDR1 is KGHDR, CDR2 SFDVKD. CDR3 coding DNA: TGTGCCACCAGTGACGCTACTAGCGGGTCCTACAATGAGCAGTTCTTC. This codes for CATSDATSGSYNEQFF.

Regarding this clonotype: At one boundary the junction diverges from the germline segment, which might be a read error. This chain uses TRBV5-5 with TRBJ2-7, with D hard to call. This CDR3 spans 16 amino acids. The germline V gene has CDR1 SGHKS and CDR2 YYEKEE (reference sequence). Written as DNA, the CDR3 is TGCGCCAGCAGCTCGGCCAGGACGGGCAGCTCCTACGAGCAGTACTTC. It yields the protein CASSSARTGSSYEQYF.

This clonotype appeared many times. The chain uses TRBV19 and TRBJ2-7, with TRBD2 matching over 14 bases. Germline CDR1 is LNHDA and CDR2 is SQIVND (reference sequence). This CDR3 has 16 residues. V shed 5 bases, J shed 6 bases, and the junction held 9 bases outside the gene matches. The chain's CDR3 is CASSPGLAGVRVEQYF. DNA of the CDR3: TGTGCCAGTAGTCCGGGACTAGCGGGAGTACGTGTCGAGCAGTACTTC.

The chain carries TRBV20-1 and TRBJ2-1, with no clear D. Germline V gene sequence: CDR1 DFQATT, CDR2 SNEGSKA (reference sequence). The CDR3 loop spans 12 amino acids. Trimming took off 1 base at V and 8 bases at J, with 9 bases between the two ends. CDR3 amino acids: CSARVQWHEQFF. The CDR3 DNA reads TGCAGTGCTAGAGTGCAGTGGCATGAGCAGTTCTTC.

Details on this clonotype: A much larger clonotype is one base distant, so this may be a read error. The gene calls are TRBV6-6 and TRBJ2-2, with a tentative D call TRBD1 (6 bases). V lost 9 bases and J lost 2, with 10 bases in between. Germline V gene lookup returns CDR1 MNHNY and CDR2 SVGAGI (reference sequence). CDR3 size: 13 residues. CDR3 region: CARAGVNTGELFF. The CDR3 bases are TGTGCCAGGGCAGGGGTTAACACCGGGGAGCTGTTTTTT.

Many counts were recorded for this clonotype. The chain uses TRBV20-1 and TRBJ1-1; 9 bases map to TRBD1. There are 15 residues in the CDR3. Germline V lookup: CDR1 DFQATT, CDR2 SNEGSKA (reference sequence). Unmatched junction bases numbered 8, after V lost 4 bases and J lost 2 bases. CDR3 nucleotide sequence: TGCAGTGCTAAAGGACAGGGGCCGCGTAACACTGAAGCTTTCTTT. It specifies CSAKGQGPRNTEAFF.